The T cell receptor (beta chain) under discussion was sequenced for a study of T-cell reconstitution after alpha-beta-depleted transplantation in children. Preparing the TCRbeta library involved the use of unique molecular identifiers. Via MiXCR, TCRdb re-called the PCR reads, giving one row per CDR3 protein. The data show about 500,000 distinct CDR3 sequences, approximately 32% seen once. This CDR3 is 15 amino acids long. CDR1 and CDR2 (germline): SQVTM, ANQGSEA. V lost 6 bases and J 1 base, leaving 18 bases between the germline ends. Sequenced here: PBMCs from the stem cell graft donor, sampled from the stem cell graft. The chain couples TRBV29-1 to TRBJ1-1; perhaps TRBD1 as D (6 bases). This TCR derives from a human donor who donated a stem cell graft to a child with aplastic anemia. CDR3 amino acids: CSVGEWGGGNTEAFF. The CDR3 region has the DNA TGCAGCGTAGGTGAATGGGGAGGGGGGAACACTGAAGCTTTCTTT.